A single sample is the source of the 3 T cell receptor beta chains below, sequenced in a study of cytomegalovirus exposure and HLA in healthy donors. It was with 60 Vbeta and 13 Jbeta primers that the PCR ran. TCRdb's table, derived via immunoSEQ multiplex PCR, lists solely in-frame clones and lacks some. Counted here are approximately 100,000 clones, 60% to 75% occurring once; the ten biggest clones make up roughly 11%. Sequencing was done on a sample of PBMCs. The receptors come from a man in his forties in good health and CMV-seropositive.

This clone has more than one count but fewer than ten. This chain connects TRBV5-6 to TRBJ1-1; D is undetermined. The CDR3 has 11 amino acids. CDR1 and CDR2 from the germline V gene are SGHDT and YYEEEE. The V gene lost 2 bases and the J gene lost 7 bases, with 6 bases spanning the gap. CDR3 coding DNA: TGTGCCAGCAGCTTCAACTTTGAAGCTTTCTTT. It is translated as CASSFNFEAFF.

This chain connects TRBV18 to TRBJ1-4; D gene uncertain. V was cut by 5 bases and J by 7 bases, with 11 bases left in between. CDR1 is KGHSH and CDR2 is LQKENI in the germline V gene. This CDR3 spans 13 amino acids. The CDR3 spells CASSNGEGEKLFF. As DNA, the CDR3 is TGTGCCAGCTCAAACGGAGAGGGTGAAAAACTGTTTTTT.

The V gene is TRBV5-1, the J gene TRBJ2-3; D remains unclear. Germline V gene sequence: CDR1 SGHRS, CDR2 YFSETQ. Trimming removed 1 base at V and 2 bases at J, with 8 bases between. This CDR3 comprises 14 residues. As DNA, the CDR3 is TGCGCCAGCAGCTTGACTCCCTACACAGATACGCAGTATTTT. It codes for CASSLTPYTDTQYF.